This T cell receptor (beta chain) originates from a study of OX40 agonist ivuxolimab in advanced cancers. In this sample, this clone turned up once. The method was immunoSEQ multiplex PCR; TCRdb's version includes in-frame clones alone and lacks a portion of them. The sample lists tens of thousands of clones; approximately 80% were seen once. The length of the CDR3 is 13 residues. In germline, CDR1 is SGHRS, CDR2 YFSETQ. Between the trimmed V and J ends, which lost 0 bases and 3 bases, there was a span of 6 bases. This TCR was sampled from an adult with an advanced solid tumor such as melanoma, head and neck, liver or kidney cancer. The specimen was CD4+ or CD8+ T cells sorted from blood, collected in a trial of the OX40 agonist ivuxolimab. The chain is built from TRBV5-1 and TRBJ1-1; D call uncertain. For the CDR3, the DNA is TGCGCCAGCAGCTTGGCAGCGGACACTGAAGCTTTCTTT. Protein: CASSLAADTEAFF.